This entry describes one TCR beta chain. TCRdb independently ran MiXCR on the 5' RACE reads; one entry per CDR3 protein. The table lists 350,000 to 450,000 distinct CDR3 sequences, approximately 15% of them singletons. These data are taken from a study of T-cell memory formation after mild COVID-19. Trimming cost V 5 bases and J 0 bases, with 7 bases left between them. Germline V gene lookup returns CDR1 GTSNPN and CDR2 SVGIG (reference sequence). The CDR3 runs 12 residues. The chain uses TRBV30 and TRBJ1-1; D possibly corresponds to TRBD1 (5 bases). The TCR originated in a man between 18 and 35 years old who had mild COVID-19 (a few samples of this study predate the infection). Cell type and time point are not known. Material for sequencing was PBMCs or a T cell subset sorted from them (not recorded which). The CDR3: CAWRGMNTEAFF. The CDR3 DNA sequence: TGTGCCTGGCGGGGGATGAACACTGAAGCTTTCTTT.